This passage covers 3 T cell receptor beta chains from one sample sequenced in a study of blood T cell repertoires in COVID-19. The protocol was immunoSEQ multiplex PCR, while the TCRdb copy is restricted to in-frame clones and leaves out a portion. The profile covers about 180,000 clones, with around 82% appearing a single time and about 11% taken by the ten largest. The material sequenced was peripheral blood. These receptors came from a woman over 75 with active or convalescent COVID-19.

The table lists this clone with a few counts. The chain uses TRBV2 and TRBJ1-4; 7 nucleotides align to TRBD1. V lost 6 bases and J lost 5; bases outside the gene matches: 9. This CDR3 comprises 15 residues. CDR1 and CDR2 from the germline V gene are SNHLY and FYNNEI. The CDR3 spells CASSDRTGPNEKLFF. In DNA, the CDR3 is TGTGCCAGCAGCGACCGGACAGGACCCAATGAAAAACTGTTTTTT.

J is TRBJ2-3 and V is TRBV3-1 (or the pseudogene TRBV3-2), with D hard to call. Per the germline V gene, CDR1 is LGHDT and CDR2 is YNNKEL (reference sequence). Between the trimmed V and J ends, which lost 1 base and 6 bases, there was a span of 5 bases. This CDR3 is 12 amino acids long. The CDR3 sequence: CASSQGQDTQYF. The CDR3 DNA is TGTGCCAGCAGCCAAGGGCAGGATACGCAGTATTTT.

This clone was seen once. The genes are TRBV20-1 and TRBJ2-1; D gene ambiguous. The germline gives CDR1 DFQATT, CDR2 SNEGSKA (reference sequence). There are 17 residues in the CDR3. V was trimmed by 3 bases and J by 4 bases, leaving 22 bases between them. The CDR3 here is CSASSILLPKKYNEQFF. The CDR3 bases are TGCAGTGCTAGTAGTATCTTGCTCCCTAAGAAGTACAATGAGCAGTTCTTC.